These T cell receptor beta chains were read from a single sample in a study of blood T cells in healthy people across ages. From the 5' RACE reads, TCRdb called clonotypes with MiXCR, one entry per CDR3 protein. Of some 1.7 million distinct CDR3 sequences listed, 28% are singletons. The sequenced sample was blood. All receptors derive from a young woman in good health. CDR3s include the opening cysteine and the closing phenylalanine or tryptophan. The order of the fields is V gene, J gene, D gene, CDR3 protein. A D gene is named only where the DNA matches it firmly.

v_call: TRBV28; j_call: TRBJ2-1; d_call: .; cdr3_aa: CASSPLGRISYNEQFF
v_call: TRBV28; j_call: TRBJ2-6; d_call: .; cdr3_aa: CASSLRLTSGANVLTF
v_call: TRBV6-1; j_call: TRBJ2-7; d_call: .; cdr3_aa: CASSEPDRSYEQYF
v_call: TRBV5-1; j_call: TRBJ2-5; d_call: TRBD1; cdr3_aa: CASGLRVVGTGQETQYF
v_call: TRBV2; j_call: TRBJ2-1; d_call: TRBD2; cdr3_aa: CASLSSGTSGRGDWEQFF
v_call: TRBV20-1; j_call: TRBJ2-1; d_call: TRBD1; cdr3_aa: CSATRDRGVNEQFF
v_call: TRBV7-2; j_call: TRBJ1-1; d_call: .; cdr3_aa: CASSYPGGFREAFF
v_call: TRBV29-1; j_call: TRBJ1-1; d_call: .; cdr3_aa: CSASLLEGPLEAFF
v_call: TRBV12-3/TRBV12-4; j_call: TRBJ2-5; d_call: .; cdr3_aa: CASSLGVLVGGETQYF
v_call: TRBV12-3/TRBV12-4; j_call: TRBJ2-1; d_call: TRBD1; cdr3_aa: CAGSFPGTGKDEQFF